Following are 30 T cell receptor beta chains from one sample sequenced in a study of lymphopenia after photon versus proton radiotherapy. Here immunoSEQ multiplex PCR was the method, and the copy in TCRdb shows in-frame clones only, minus some. The sample has about 18,000 clones, about 92% seen once. The specimen was peripheral blood, collected from a patient treated with photon-based radiotherapy. These receptors were collected from a woman aged 40 to 55 with cholangiocarcinoma.

The DNA for the CDR3 is TGTGCCTGGAGCCCCAAAGGACTTCGTCCTGAAGCTTTCTTT. This translates into CAWSPKGLRPEAFF. J is TRBJ1-1 and V is TRBV30; D gene ambiguous. The CDR3 extends over 14 amino acids. Germline V lookup: CDR1 GTSNPN, CDR2 SVGIG (reference sequence). Trimming shortened V by 3 bases and J by 6 bases, and 17 bases separated the two germline ends.

The V call is TRBV2, the J call TRBJ2-2; 12 nucleotides align to TRBD2. This CDR3 contains 15 residues. V gave up 6 bases and J gave up 5 bases; unmatched junction bases: 4. Germline lookup yields CDR1 SNHLY and CDR2 FYNNEI. CDR3 nucleotides: TGTGCCAGCAGACGACTAGCGGGGGAAACCGGGGAGCTGTTTTTT. Encoded protein: CASRRLAGETGELFF.

This clone was picked up one time. This chain joins TRBV28 and TRBJ2-3; 7 bases are a match to TRBD2. V was pared by 8 bases and J by 4 bases, with 12 bases of the junction left unmatched. Germline assignment: CDR1 MDHEN and CDR2 SYDVKM. The CDR3 sequence is 15 residues long. The CDR3 region is CASHPQRGRSDTQYF. For the CDR3, the DNA is TGTGCCAGCCACCCTCAGCGGGGTAGGTCAGATACGCAGTATTTT.

The table lists this clone with a few counts. V is TRBV19 and J is TRBJ1-2, with unresolved D. The CDR3 covers 12 residues. Germline V gene lookup returns CDR1 LNHDA and CDR2 SQIVND (reference sequence). V was cut by 4 bases and J by 1 base, with 4 bases left in between. The CDR3 protein is CASSNVNYGYTF. Here the CDR3 DNA reads TGTGCCAGTAGTAATGTTAACTATGGCTACACCTTC.

The chain uses TRBV10-1 and TRBJ2-7, with TRBD1 matching over 8 bases. Germline loops: CDR1 WNHNN, CDR2 SYGVQD (reference sequence). CDR3 length: 14 amino acids. V shed 0 bases, J shed 5 bases, and the junction held 3 bases outside the gene matches. The CDR3 reads CASSESGTGHEQYF. CDR3 coding DNA: TGCGCCAGCAGTGAGTCCGGGACAGGCCACGAGCAGTACTTC.

J is TRBJ2-5 and V is TRBV29-1; unclear D gene. Trimming took off 4 bases at V and 1 base at J, with 7 bases between the two ends. The CDR3 is made up of 12 amino acids. Per the germline V gene, CDR1 is SQVTM and CDR2 is ANQGSEA. The CDR3 is CSVGGVQETQYF. The CDR3 DNA follows: TGCAGCGTTGGTGGGGTCCAAGAGACCCAGTACTTC.

This rearrangement joins TRBV7-9 to TRBJ2-7; the D call may be TRBD1 or TRBD2 (5 bases each). This CDR3 is built from 13 residues. The V end lost 1 base, the J end lost 6 bases, and 10 bases lay between the germline ends. Germline lookup yields CDR1 SEHNR and CDR2 FQNEAQ (reference sequence). The CDR3 sequence: CASSLGGVGEQYF. The CDR3 nucleotides read TGTGCCAGCAGCTTAGGAGGGGTGGGCGAGCAGTACTTC. Combining the CDR3 with reference TRBV7-9 and TRBJ2-7 gives the whole variable domain DTGVSQNPRHKITKRGQNVTFRCDPISEHNRLYWYRQTLGQGPEFLTYFQNEAQLEKSRLLSDRFSAERPKGSFSTLEIQRTEQGDSAMYLCASSLGGVGEQYFGPGTRLTVT.

Note on this clone: Other DNA sequences from this sample encode an identical CDR3 as well. The rearrangement uses TRBV5-1 and TRBJ1-2, with 7 bases fitting TRBD1. With 0 bases clipped from V and 4 bases from J, the junction kept 3 bases outside the gene matches. Germline V gene lookup returns CDR1 SGHRS and CDR2 YFSETQ. This CDR3 comprises 14 residues. This CDR3 reads CASSLGQGVYGYTF. DNA of the CDR3: TGCGCCAGCAGCTTGGGTCAGGGGGTCTATGGCTACACCTTC.

This chain links TRBV7-9 with TRBJ1-1; D might be TRBD1 (6 bases). CDR3 length equals 11 residues. Per germline, CDR1 SEHNR and CDR2 FQNEAQ (reference sequence). As DNA, the CDR3 is TGTGCAGGGGGGCCTAGAACTGAAGCTTTCTTT. Translating gives CAGGPRTEAFF. Drawing the rest from reference TRBV7-9 and TRBJ1-1, the complete variable domain is DTGVSQNPRHKITKRGQNVTFRCDPISEHNRLYWYRQTLGQGPEFLTYFQNEAQLEKSRLLSDRFSAERPKGSFSTLEIQRTEQGDSAMYLCAGGPRTEAFFGQGTRLTVV.

This sequence joins TRBV4-1 and TRBJ1-3, with a tentative D call TRBD1 (5 bases). Germline V gene lookup returns CDR1 MGHRA and CDR2 YSYEKL. V shed 3 bases and J shed 0 bases, with 9 bases lying between them. The CDR3 loop spans 15 amino acids. CDR3: CASSHPGLSGNTIYF. The CDR3 DNA follows: TGCGCCAGCAGCCACCCAGGGCTCTCTGGAAACACCATATATTTT.

The rearrangement links TRBV15 to TRBJ1-3; D unresolved. The CDR3 loop spans 15 amino acids. From germline, CDR1 is LNHNV and CDR2 YYDKDF (reference sequence). V lost 3 bases and J lost 4, with 13 bases in between. The CDR3 spells CATSSVSRVGNTIYF. The CDR3 region has the DNA TGTGCCACCAGCAGTGTGTCTAGGGTCGGAAACACCATATATTTT.

The chain has TRBV5-1 and TRBJ2-5, with 7 bases matching TRBD1. Germline V CDR1 and CDR2: SGHRS, YFSETQ. With V trimmed by 2 bases and J by 3 bases, 7 bases remained unmatched. The CDR3 totals 15 residues. CDR3 protein: CASSLGQGVKETQYF. The CDR3, as DNA: TGCGCCAGCAGCTTAGGGCAGGGGGTAAAAGAGACCCAGTACTTC.

This clone occurred a few times. The chain joins TRBV7-8 to TRBJ2-1, with 11 nucleotides matching TRBD1. V gave up 5 bases and J gave up 6 bases; unmatched junction bases: 15. The CDR3 covers 18 residues. The V gene's germline CDR1 is SGHVS and CDR2 FQNEAQ. Written as DNA, the CDR3 is TGTGCCAGCAGCCCTCCTTTCCGGACAGGGGGCGCTACCAATGAGCAGTTCTTC. This encodes CASSPPFRTGGATNEQFF.

V gene TRBV5-1 combines with J gene TRBJ2-3, with D unresolved. Trimming stripped 3 bases from V and 0 bases from J, with 14 bases between. CDR1 is SGHRS and CDR2 is YFSETQ in the germline V gene. There are 16 residues in the CDR3. The CDR3 DNA sequence: TGCGCCAGCAGCTGGGAACAAGTACCTAGCACAGATACGCAGTATTTT. Protein: CASSWEQVPSTDTQYF.

The rearrangement joins TRBV5-5 to TRBJ1-2, with D tentatively TRBD1 (5 bases). V was trimmed by 4 bases and J by 1 base, leaving 8 bases between them. CDR1 and CDR2 (germline): SGHKS, YYEKEE (reference sequence). This CDR3 contains 13 residues. The CDR3 spells CASSPGLNYGYTF. In DNA form, the CDR3 reads TGTGCCAGCAGCCCGGGACTTAACTATGGCTACACCTTC.

The rearrangement uses TRBV2 and TRBJ1-1; 8 nucleotides match TRBD1. V was clipped by 10 bases and J by 0 bases; unmatched bases: 4. In germline, CDR1 is SNHLY, CDR2 FYNNEI. The CDR3 spans 13 residues. CDR3 nucleotide sequence: TGTGCCATTACAGGGGGACTGAACACTGAAGCTTTCTTT. Its translation: CAITGGLNTEAFF.

The rearrangement joins TRBV5-6 to TRBJ1-6, with 9 bases identical to TRBD1. This CDR3 has 13 residues. CDR1 and CDR2 from the germline V gene are SGHDT and YYEEEE. V was pared by 3 bases and J by 15 bases, with 7 bases of the junction left unmatched. CDR3 sequence (DNA): TGTGCCAGCAGCTCCCGGACAGGGGCCAACCTCCACTTT. As protein: CASSSRTGANLHF.

The chain is built from TRBV27 and TRBJ2-1; a weak D match, TRBD2 (6 bases). Germline V gene sequence: CDR1 MNHEY, CDR2 SMNVEV (reference sequence). The V gene lost 6 bases and the J gene lost 8 bases, with 17 bases spanning the gap. CDR3 length equals 14 residues. The DNA of the CDR3 is TGTGCCAGCAGAACGGGACTCATAGTCCATGAGCAGTTCTTC. This codes for CASRTGLIVHEQFF.

The rearrangement uses TRBV19 and TRBJ2-1; the match to TRBD2 covers 14 bases. The junction had 6 bases not matched to a gene; V was cut back by 7 bases and J by 10 bases. The germline gives CDR1 LNHDA, CDR2 SQIVND (reference sequence). The length of the CDR3 is 14 residues. The CDR3 bases are TGTGCCAGTACGACTAGCGGGAGGGCCAGAGAGCAGTTCTTC. As protein: CASTTSGRAREQFF. The full variable domain, with the rest looked up from reference TRBV19 and TRBJ2-1, is DGGITQSPKYLFRKEGQNVTLSCEQNLNHDAMYWYRQDPGQGLRLIYYSQIVNDFQKGDIAEGYSVSREKKESFPLTVTSAQKNPTAFYLCASTTSGRAREQFFGPGTRLTVL.

The V call is TRBV19, the J call TRBJ1-2, with 9 bases fitting TRBD1. Per the germline V gene, CDR1 is LNHDA and CDR2 is SQIVND (reference sequence). This CDR3 has 16 residues. The V segment lost 2 bases and the J segment 6 bases; nucleotides outside the gene matches: 10. The CDR3 protein is CASSILGGDRANGYTF. The CDR3 DNA reads TGTGCCAGTAGTATATTAGGAGGGGACAGGGCGAATGGCTACACCTTC.

CDR3 in DNA: TGTGCCAGCGGGGACTCCGGAAACACCATATATTTT. Protein product: CASGDSGNTIYF. This chain connects TRBV6-5 to TRBJ1-3; D might be TRBD1 (5 bases). Trimming shortened V by 8 bases and J by 4 bases, and 9 bases separated the two germline ends. This CDR3 spans 12 amino acids. Germline assignment: CDR1 MNHEY and CDR2 SVGAGI.

The chain recombines TRBV5-6 with TRBJ2-5; D may be TRBD2 (5 bases). The J call could be wrong; TRBJ2-7 is a better fit for the DNA end. The germline gives CDR1 SGHDT, CDR2 YYEEEE. The CDR3 spans 14 residues. Here the CDR3 reads CASSSSAGTYEQYF. CDR3 nucleotides: TGTGCCAGCAGCTCATCCGCGGGTACCTACGAGCAGTACTTC.

The CDR3 protein is CAITTQGTGRRHQPQHF. The CDR3 DNA reads as TGTGCCATTACCACGCAAGGGACCGGCCGAAGGCATCAGCCCCAGCATTTT. The chain combines TRBV28 with TRBJ1-5, with a weak D call TRBD1 (5 bases). From germline, CDR1 is MDHEN and CDR2 SYDVKM. The V end was cut by 10 bases, the J end by 5 bases, with 27 bases between. The CDR3 spans 17 residues.

The chain joins TRBV9 to TRBJ2-3; unclear D gene. The length of the CDR3 is 12 residues. Germline V gene lookup returns CDR1 SGDLS and CDR2 YYNGEE. V lost 5 bases to trimming and J lost 5 bases, with 9 bases between them. Here the CDR3 reads CASSGPQDTQYF. DNA of the CDR3: TGTGCCAGCAGTGGCCCCCAAGATACGCAGTATTTT.

The genes are TRBV27 and TRBJ1-1, with TRBD1 as a possible D gene (5 bases). CDR1 is MNHEY and CDR2 is SMNVEV in the germline V gene (reference sequence). The CDR3 loop spans 15 amino acids. Trimming cost V 6 bases and J 1 base, with 15 bases left between them. CDR3 residues: CASSSLGVTNTEAFF. CDR3 nucleotide sequence: TGTGCCAGCAGCTCTTTGGGGGTCACGAACACTGAAGCTTTCTTT.

The V call is TRBV2, the J call TRBJ2-1; TRBD2 aligns across 9 bases. Looked up from germline, CDR1 is SNHLY and CDR2 is FYNNEI. The CDR3 has 14 amino acids. Germline trimming cut 6 bases from V and 5 bases from J; bases unmatched to any gene: 5. This CDR3 is CASRKREDHNEQFF. The CDR3 bases are TGTGCCAGCAGGAAGCGGGAGGACCACAATGAGCAGTTCTTC. Looking up the rest from reference TRBV2 and TRBJ2-1 gives the full variable domain: EPEVTQTPSHQVTQMGQEVILRCVPISNHLYFYWYRQILGQKVEFLVSFYNNEISEKSEIFDDQFSVERPDGSNFTLKIRSTKLEDSAMYFCASRKREDHNEQFFGPGTRLTVL.

The V and J genes are TRBV5-1 and TRBJ1-4, with 8 bases fitting TRBD1. This CDR3 has 15 amino acids. Losses at the gene ends were 4 bases for V and 7 bases for J; bases not matched to a gene: 9. In germline, CDR1 is SGHRS, CDR2 YFSETQ. The CDR3 DNA reads TGCGCCAGCAGCCCCGGACAGGGCCGCGGTGAAAAACTGTTTTTT. Protein: CASSPGQGRGEKLFF.

This chain uses TRBV15 with TRBJ2-7, with TRBD2 matching over 9 bases. The V gene's germline CDR1 is LNHNV and CDR2 YYDKDF (reference sequence). J gave up 4 bases and V 0 bases, and 7 bases lay outside the gene matches. This CDR3 comprises 16 residues. The CDR3 loop reads CATSRDFHSGSYEQYF. The DNA of the CDR3 is TGTGCCACCAGCAGAGATTTTCATAGCGGGAGTTACGAGCAGTACTTC.

The rearrangement links TRBV28 to TRBJ2-7; D remains ambiguous. V lost 3 bases, J lost 7 bases, and 7 bases lay in between. Germline V lookup: CDR1 MDHEN, CDR2 SYDVKM. The CDR3 runs to 11 residues. The CDR3 reads CASSFAAEQYF. CDR3 DNA sequence: TGTGCCAGCAGTTTCGCCGCGGAGCAGTACTTC.

The CDR3 spells CASSYSTHGPYEQYF. The CDR3 DNA is TGTGCCAGCAGTTATTCCACTCATGGCCCCTACGAGCAGTACTTC. The gene calls are TRBV6-5 and TRBJ2-7; D unclear. Germline V gene sequence: CDR1 MNHEY, CDR2 SVGAGI. The CDR3 runs to 15 residues. V was cut by 3 bases and J by 2 bases, with 14 bases left in between.